The sequence of this T cell receptor (beta chain) was determined in a study of T cell responses to AZD1222 COVID-19 vaccine. Germline V CDR1 and CDR2: KGHSH, LQKENI. The CDR3 consists of 17 residues. A word on this clone: Antigen: not known. Mismatch with germline at one junction end may stem from a read error.

Notes on the study in general: Females outnumbered males among donors, who were mostly white British; clonal diversity was possibly underestimated. Spike-specific TCR breadth and depth both grew after two AZD1222 doses. Only a handful of AZD1222 recipients were seropositive at baseline.

Libraries were prepared by immunoSEQ multiplex PCR; TCRdb keeps only in-frame clonotypes and omits some of them. The sample gives 70,000 to 95,000 clones, about 89% of which show up once; approximately 10% is in the top ten. The chain combines TRBV18 with TRBJ2-5; the D gene is possibly TRBD1 (5 bases). The source of this sequence is an adult who received the AZD1222 COVID-19 vaccine. This specimen was peripheral blood, taken 28 days after the second AZD1222 dose. CDR3 DNA: TGTGCCAGCTCCCCACTCGGCCCCCGACAGACCCAAGAGACCCAGTACTTC. As protein: CASSPLGPRQTQETQYF.